These T cell receptor beta chains were read from a single sample in a study of shared clonotypes between healthy human individuals. Generated by immunoSEQ multiplex PCR, the TCRdb table keeps only in-frame clones and is missing some. The table includes 850,000 to 1,200,000 clones, around 76% detected once. Source material: memory CD4+ T cells sorted from blood. The receptors here all came from a man aged 18 to 30 in good health. The CDR3 runs from the conserved cysteine through the conserved F or W. Fields, in order: clone size, J gene, V gene, D gene, CDR3 protein, CDR3 DNA. D genes are given only for firm matches. Size is stated for part of the rows, as once, few or many counts, or as a class when the clone is expanded.

>once|TRBJ1-1|TRBV10-2|TRBD1
CASSEAGGARGTEAFF
TGCGCCAGCAGTGAGGCAGGGGGGGCGAGAGGGACTGAAGCTTTCTTT
>NA|TRBJ1-2|TRBV29-1|TRBD1
CSVEETGGRGYTF
TGCAGCGTTGAAGAGACAGGGGGCCGGGGCTACACCTTC
>NA|TRBJ2-7|TRBV5-6|NA
CASSLAGGGWNEQYF
TGTGCCAGCAGCTTGGCCGGTGGGGGTTGGAACGAGCAGTACTTC
>NA|TRBJ2-7|TRBV11-2|TRBD1
CASRLGQGAYYEQYF
TGTGCCAGCAGATTGGGACAGGGGGCCTACTACGAGCAGTACTTC
>NA|TRBJ1-4|TRBV7-4|NA
CASSLRNSLNEKLFF
TGTGCCAGCAGCCTTAGAAACAGTCTTAATGAAAAACTGTTTTTT
>NA|TRBJ2-2|TRBV7-6|TRBD1
CASSLGQGGRRELFF
TGTGCCAGCAGCCTAGGACAGGGTGGGAGAAGGGAGCTGTTTTTT
>NA|TRBJ2-1|TRBV10-3|TRBD1
CAIREGQGGYNEQFF
TGTGCCATCAGGGAAGGACAGGGGGGCTACAATGAGCAGTTCTTC
>NA|TRBJ2-1|TRBV28|NA
CASIEETYNEQFF
TGTGCCAGCATCGAGGAGACCTACAATGAGCAGTTCTTC
>NA|TRBJ1-2|TRBV5-1|TRBD1
CASSITTGTGGGYTF
TGCGCCAGCAGCATAACAACCGGGACAGGCGGTGGCTACACCTTC
>NA|TRBJ2-2|TRBV19|NA
CASSTGLDTGELFF
TGTGCCAGTAGTACCGGGTTAGACACCGGGGAGCTGTTTTTT
>NA|TRBJ1-5|TRBV10-3|NA
CATNPSWVQPQHF
TGTGCCACAAACCCGTCCTGGGTCCAGCCCCAGCATTTT
>NA|TRBJ1-2|TRBV2|TRBD1
CASSKQGAQRGYTF
TGTGCCAGCAGTAAACAGGGGGCGCAACGTGGCTACACCTTC
>NA|TRBJ2-5|TRBV5-1|NA
CASSLSGRVLVGETQYF
TGCGCCAGCAGCTTGTCTGGTAGGGTCCTCGTTGGAGAGACCCAGTACTTC
>few|TRBJ1-1|TRBV7-8|NA
CASSLAGTSAEAFF
TGTGCCAGCAGCTTAGCGGGGACTTCTGCTGAAGCTTTCTTT
>few|TRBJ2-2|TRBV6-6|NA
CASSYLSENTGELFF
TGTGCCAGCAGTTACCTAAGCGAAAACACCGGGGAGCTGTTTTTT
>NA|TRBJ1-3|TRBV11-2|NA
CASTQGRSNSGNTIYF
TGTGCCAGCACCCAAGGCCGGTCTAACTCTGGAAACACCATATATTTT
>NA|TRBJ1-5|TRBV6-1|NA
CASSEAGGASNQPQHF
TGTGCCAGCAGTGAAGCGGGAGGGGCTAGCAATCAGCCCCAGCATTTT
>NA|TRBJ2-5|TRBV18|NA
CASSFGGSQETQYF
TGTGCCAGCTCATTCGGGGGATCCCAAGAGACCCAGTACTTC
>NA|TRBJ2-6|TRBV27|NA
CASSLYGGTGANVLTF
TGTGCCAGCAGTTTATACGGGGGTACCGGGGCCAACGTCCTGACTTTC
>NA|TRBJ2-3|TRBV15|NA
CATSRDQAGTDTQYF
TGTGCCACCAGCAGAGATCAGGCGGGCACAGATACGCAGTATTTT
>once|TRBJ1-1|TRBV27|NA
CASSLFTGSGTEAFF
TGTGCCAGCAGTTTATTTACAGGGAGCGGCACTGAAGCTTTCTTT
>NA|TRBJ2-2|TRBV18|TRBD2
CASVPQREGPNTGELFF
TGTGCCAGCGTCCCCCAACGGGAGGGCCCGAACACCGGGGAGCTGTTTTTT
>NA|TRBJ1-5|TRBV7-6|TRBD1
CASSLGQGEQPQHF
TGTGCCAGCAGCTTAGGACAGGGTGAACAGCCCCAGCATTTT
>NA|TRBJ1-5|TRBV11-3|NA
CASSLERGARSDQPQHF
TGTGCCAGCAGCTTAGAGCGGGGGGCGCGGTCCGATCAGCCCCAGCATTTT
>NA|TRBJ2-5|TRBV5-4|NA
CASSLTSQRRETQYF
TGTGCCAGCAGCTTGACGTCACAGCGACGAGAGACCCAGTACTTC
>NA|TRBJ2-2|TRBV4-1|TRBD1
CASSRAGQGVTGELFF
TGCGCCAGCAGCCGGGCGGGACAGGGTGTTACCGGGGAGCTGTTTTTT
>NA|TRBJ2-3|TRBV11-3|NA
CASSSGDAPDTQYF
TGTGCCAGCAGCTCCGGGGACGCGCCAGATACGCAGTATTTT
>NA|TRBJ2-3|TRBV7-2|NA
CASSHADTQYF
TGTGCCAGCAGCCATGCAGATACGCAGTATTTT
>NA|TRBJ1-2|TRBV27|NA
CASALGGGYGYTF
TGTGCCAGCGCCTTGGGGGGAGGCTATGGCTACACCTTC
>NA|TRBJ2-7|TRBV28|NA
CASQPQETHEQYF
TGTGCCAGCCAACCACAGGAAACCCACGAGCAGTACTTC
>NA|TRBJ1-2|TRBV19|NA
CASSPAGTDYGYTF
TGTGCCAGTAGCCCCGCCGGGACCGACTATGGCTACACCTTC
>NA|TRBJ1-2|TRBV9|NA
CASSLNTGNSGYTF
TGTGCCAGCAGCCTTAACACAGGGAACTCTGGCTACACCTTC
>NA|TRBJ1-1|TRBV28|TRBD1
CASSRNDRGHTEAFF
TGTGCCAGCAGTCGGAACGACAGGGGGCACACTGAAGCTTTCTTT
>NA|TRBJ1-4|TRBV6-1|TRBD1
CASSERAGGQGGEKLFF
TGTGCCAGCAGTGAACGGGCCGGGGGACAGGGCGGTGAAAAACTGTTTTTT
>NA|TRBJ2-2|TRBV10-3|TRBD1
CATRDRGPTGELFF
TGTGCCACGCGGGACAGGGGGCCTACCGGGGAGCTGTTTTTT
>NA|TRBJ2-2|TRBV5-1|TRBD1
CASSFLGQGNTGELFF
TGCGCCAGCAGCTTCCTAGGACAGGGGAACACCGGGGAGCTGTTTTTT
>NA|TRBJ2-2|TRBV6-5|TRBD2
CASSSLSGTTGELFF
TGTGCCAGCAGTTCGCTTAGCGGGACTACCGGGGAGCTGTTTTTT
>NA|TRBJ1-2|TRBV18|NA
CASSPTTVNYGYTF
TGTGCCAGCTCACCAACGACAGTCAACTATGGCTACACCTTC
>NA|TRBJ2-2|TRBV18|TRBD1
CASSPSTGAVTGELFF
TGTGCCAGCTCACCGTCGACAGGGGCGGTCACCGGGGAGCTGTTTTTT
>many|TRBJ2-3|TRBV7-6|TRBD2
CASSPRASGGAWNTQYF
TGTGCCAGCAGCCCCCGTGCTAGCGGGGGGGCCTGGAATACGCAGTATTTT
>few|TRBJ2-5|TRBV11-2|NA
CASSRNQGQETQYF
TGTGCCAGCAGCAGGAACCAGGGACAAGAGACCCAGTACTTC
>NA|TRBJ2-1|TRBV19|NA
CASSPTGTYNEQFF
TGTGCCAGTAGTCCGACGGGAACGTACAATGAGCAGTTCTTC
>few|TRBJ1-2|TRBV18|NA
CASSDRPTTNYGYTF
TGTGCCAGCTCTGACAGGCCTACGACTAACTATGGCTACACCTTC
>NA|TRBJ2-1|TRBV2|NA
CASLRDQYNEQFF
TGTGCCAGCCTAAGGGACCAATACAATGAGCAGTTCTTC
>once|TRBJ1-4|TRBV28|TRBD1
CASSSPGQGLNEKLFF
TGTGCCAGCAGTTCCCCCGGACAGGGGCTTAATGAAAAACTGTTTTTT
>NA|TRBJ1-2|TRBV5-1|TRBD1
CASSPQGQGQGGYTF
TGCGCCAGCAGCCCCCAGGGACAGGGCCAAGGGGGCTACACCTTC
>NA|TRBJ2-3|TRBV7-2|TRBD2
CASSLGSAGGRDTQYF
TGTGCCAGCAGCTTAGGTTCGGCGGGAGGGAGAGATACGCAGTATTTT
>once|TRBJ2-2|TRBV2|TRBD1
CASSVDRVGTGELFF
TGTGCCAGCAGCGTGGACAGGGTTGGCACCGGGGAGCTGTTTTTT
>NA|TRBJ1-1|TRBV7-2|TRBD1
CASSGGQGRGLTEAFF
TGTGCCAGCAGCGGAGGACAGGGAAGGGGGCTCACTGAAGCTTTCTTT
>NA|TRBJ2-1|TRBV7-7|TRBD1
CASSSGTGLANEQFF
TGTGCTAGCAGCTCCGGGACAGGGCTTGCCAATGAGCAGTTCTTC
>NA|TRBJ1-1|TRBV6-6|NA
CASRPRGYTEAFF
TGTGCCAGCAGACCGAGGGGGTACACTGAAGCTTTCTTT
>once|TRBJ1-1|TRBV14|TRBD1
CASSLDRATEAFF
TGTGCCAGCAGCCTCGACAGGGCTACTGAAGCTTTCTTT
>NA|TRBJ2-7|TRBV9|NA
CASSPRSRVLSYEQYF
TGTGCCAGCAGCCCAAGGAGCAGGGTGCTCTCCTACGAGCAGTACTTC
>NA|TRBJ2-7|TRBV10-3|TRBD1
CAISGGTVYEQYF
TGTGCCATCAGTGGAGGGACAGTCTACGAGCAGTACTTC
>NA|TRBJ1-1|TRBV19|NA
CASSMSAGKNTEAFF
TGTGCCAGTAGTATGTCGGCAGGGAAGAACACTGAAGCTTTCTTT
>NA|TRBJ1-1|TRBV28|TRBD1
CASAPQTDDRGGRNTEAFF
TGTGCCAGCGCCCCCCAAACCGACGACAGGGGAGGTCGGAACACTGAAGCTTTCTTT
>NA|TRBJ2-5|TRBV2|TRBD2
CASSESGGGVTQYF
TGTGCCAGCAGTGAGAGCGGGGGGGGCGTGACCCAGTACTTC
>NA|TRBJ2-5|TRBV29-1|NA
CSAGEGAGRETQYF
TGCAGCGCGGGGGAGGGGGCAGGGAGAGAGACCCAGTACTTC
>NA|TRBJ2-1|TRBV7-3|TRBD2
CASSQTSGGLNEQFF
TGTGCCAGCAGCCAAACTAGCGGGGGCCTGAATGAGCAGTTCTTC
>NA|TRBJ2-6|TRBV12-1|NA
CASTRRQISGANVLTF
TGTGCCAGCACCCGTCGACAAATATCTGGGGCCAACGTCCTGACTTTC